The clone carrying this T cell receptor (beta chain) has a single count. The data are from a study of somatic mutations in cytotoxic T cells in rheumatoid arthritis. Flow cytometry was used to check the purity of CD4+ and CD8+ cells, which had been isolated by positive magnetic bead selection. The CDR3 extends over 18 amino acids. V was pared by 0 bases and J by 2 bases, with 17 bases between. Looked up from germline, CDR1 is MGHRA and CDR2 is YSYEKL. Per the authors' pipeline: Of patient CD8+ clones exceeding 1%, few matched published virus-specific TCRB sequences. Assay used: immunoSEQ multiplex PCR; TCRdb lists only in-frame clones, some missing. That table gives V, J and clone size, and the DNA gave D and trimming. The sample yields some 8,700 clones, about 74% seen once.

The sequencing sample was made of CD8+ T cells sorted from blood. This TCR derives from an adult with rheumatoid arthritis. V is TRBV4-1 and J is TRBJ1-5; D unclear. The CDR3 nucleotides are TGCGCCAGCAGCCAAGAGGGCCCCTTAGTCGGAGGCAATCAGCCCCAGCATTTT. This translates into CASSQEGPLVGGNQPQHF.